A selection of T cell receptor beta chains follows, all from one sample in a study of shared clonotypes between healthy human individuals. Libraries were prepared by immunoSEQ multiplex PCR; TCRdb keeps only in-frame clonotypes and omits some of them. The repertoire holds about 1,500,000 clones, with over 95% as singletons. The material sequenced was naive CD4+ T cells sorted from blood. These receptors were obtained from a man younger than 40 in good health. Each CDR3 is given with its conserved first and last residue. Each record gives: D gene, V gene, clone size, J gene, CDR3 DNA, CDR3 protein. D genes are given only for firm matches. Size is stated for part of the rows, as once, few or many counts, or as a class when the clone is expanded.

D gene: NA
V gene: TRBV2
clone size: NA
J gene: TRBJ1-5
CDR3 DNA: TGTGCCAGCAGTGCCCAATGGAATCAGCCCCAGCATTTT
CDR3 protein: CASSAQWNQPQHF

D gene: TRBD1
V gene: TRBV7-8
clone size: once
J gene: TRBJ2-1
CDR3 DNA: TGTGCCAGCAGCTTAGTACAGGGGGCTCGCAATGAGCAGTTCTTC
CDR3 protein: CASSLVQGARNEQFF

D gene: TRBD2
V gene: TRBV6-4
clone size: NA
J gene: TRBJ2-3
CDR3 DNA: TGTGCCAGCAGTCCACTAGCGGGAGGACCAGATACGCAGTATTTT
CDR3 protein: CASSPLAGGPDTQYF

D gene: TRBD2
V gene: TRBV5-1
clone size: NA
J gene: TRBJ2-1
CDR3 DNA: TGCGCCAGCAGCTTGGCCGTGGCTAGCGGGACCTATGAGCAGTTCTTC
CDR3 protein: CASSLAVASGTYEQFF

D gene: NA
V gene: TRBV7-6
clone size: NA
J gene: TRBJ2-1
CDR3 DNA: TGTGCCAGCAGCTTAGCGGCCAATGAGCAGTTCTTC
CDR3 protein: CASSLAANEQFF

D gene: NA
V gene: TRBV28
clone size: NA
J gene: TRBJ2-7
CDR3 DNA: TGTGCCACAACCTCCCCTAACTACGAGCAGTACTTC
CDR3 protein: CATTSPNYEQYF

D gene: NA
V gene: TRBV4-1
clone size: few
J gene: TRBJ1-3
CDR3 DNA: TGCGCCAGCAGCCGTTTGCCCTCTGGAAACACCATATATTTT
CDR3 protein: CASSRLPSGNTIYF

D gene: NA
V gene: TRBV29-1
clone size: NA
J gene: TRBJ2-5
CDR3 DNA: TGCAGCGTGCCAAGCCCGGCCGTTGAGACCCAGTACTTC
CDR3 protein: CSVPSPAVETQYF

D gene: NA
V gene: TRBV15
clone size: NA
J gene: TRBJ1-5
CDR3 DNA: TGTGCCACCAGCAGAGTCGGGAGTTCCTACAATCAGCCCCAGCATTTT
CDR3 protein: CATSRVGSSYNQPQHF

D gene: NA
V gene: TRBV19
clone size: NA
J gene: TRBJ2-5
CDR3 DNA: TGTGCCAGTGGTAGCAACAGGAAACAAGAGACCCAGTACTTC
CDR3 protein: CASGSNRKQETQYF

D gene: NA
V gene: TRBV7-9
clone size: NA
J gene: TRBJ2-1
CDR3 DNA: TGTGCCAGCAGCCCGCAGAGGGGATCCTACAATGAGCAGTTCTTC
CDR3 protein: CASSPQRGSYNEQFF

D gene: TRBD2
V gene: TRBV7-2
clone size: NA
J gene: TRBJ2-3
CDR3 DNA: TGTGCCAGCAGCTTACCGCTAGCGGGAGGGGGCCATCCCACAGATACGCAGTATTTT
CDR3 protein: CASSLPLAGGGHPTDTQYF

D gene: NA
V gene: TRBV11-2
clone size: once
J gene: TRBJ2-7
CDR3 DNA: TGTGCCAGCAGCCCTGGGCTAGGACGGGTATGGGAGCAGTACTTC
CDR3 protein: CASSPGLGRVWEQYF

D gene: TRBD2
V gene: TRBV30
clone size: NA
J gene: TRBJ2-5
CDR3 DNA: TGTGCCTGGAGCCTGAGAGCGGGAGGCCCTGTGGGCCAAGAGACCCAGTACTTC
CDR3 protein: CAWSLRAGGPVGQETQYF